Presented here are 21 T cell receptor beta chains from one specimen sequenced in a study of blood T cell repertoires in COVID-19. The table came from immunoSEQ multiplex PCR; TCRdb's copy has only in-frame clones and leaves some out. The table shows 200,000 to 250,000 clones, with 80% occurring only once. Sequenced sample: peripheral blood. The receptors stem from a woman aged 70-85 years with acute or convalescent COVID-19.

The chain is built from TRBV5-4 and TRBJ2-1; TRBD1 might be the D (5 bases). Germline CDR1 SGHNT, CDR2 YYREEE (reference sequence). Trimming pared 5 bases from V and 6 bases from J, leaving 12 bases between. The CDR3 has 13 amino acids. This chain's CDR3 is CASRIITGNEQFF. CDR3 bases: TGTGCCAGCAGAATTATAACAGGCAATGAGCAGTTCTTC.

V usage is TRBV5-1 and J usage is TRBJ2-1, with TRBD2 identical over 9 bases. Germline assignment: CDR1 SGHRS and CDR2 YFSETQ. V lost 2 bases, J lost 5 bases, and 8 bases stayed unmatched. The CDR3 runs to 16 residues. CDR3 coding DNA: TGCGCCAGCAGCTTAGAGGGGCGGGAGGGTAACAATGAGCAGTTCTTC. The encoded protein is CASSLEGREGNNEQFF.

The V gene is TRBV10-3, the J gene TRBJ1-1; D is perhaps TRBD1 (6 bases). CDR1 and CDR2 (germline): ENHRY, SYGVKD. V lost 7 bases, J lost 3 bases, and 15 bases lay in between. This CDR3 spans 14 amino acids. This CDR3 is CAITDPTGHTEAFF. Written as DNA, the CDR3 is TGTGCCATCACCGACCCGACAGGTCACACTGAAGCTTTCTTT.

The chain joins TRBV15 to TRBJ2-1; D may be TRBD2 (5 bases). Germline CDR1 is LNHNV and CDR2 is YYDKDF (reference sequence). This CDR3 has 17 amino acids. Trimming removed 0 bases at V and 0 bases at J, with 12 bases between. The CDR3 DNA is TGTGCCACCAGCAGAGATTACGTAGCGTCCTCCTACAATGAGCAGTTCTTC. Its protein product is CATSRDYVASSYNEQFF. The complete variable domain, with remaining parts taken from reference TRBV15 and TRBJ2-1, reads DAMVIQNPRYQVTQFGKPVTLSCSQTLNHNVMYWYQQKSSQAPKLLFHYYDKDFNNEADTPDNFQSRRPNTSFCFLDIRSPGLGDTAMYLCATSRDYVASSYNEQFFGPGTRLTVL.

CDR3 sequence (DNA): TGCGCCAGCAGCTTGACGGGTTCCGGGACAGGAAACTACAATGAGCAGTTCTTC. As protein: CASSLTGSGTGNYNEQFF. The J gene is TRBJ2-1, the V gene TRBV5-1; 8 nucleotides agree with TRBD1. Trimming at V came to 1 base and at J to 3 bases, leaving 12 bases not matched to a gene. Looked up from germline, CDR1 is SGHRS and CDR2 is YFSETQ. This CDR3 contains 18 residues. The variable domain in full, with the rest retrieved from reference TRBV5-1 and TRBJ2-1, is KAGVTQTPRYLIKTRGQQVTLSCSPISGHRSVSWYQQTPGQGLQFLFEYFSETQRNKGNFPGRFSGRQFSNSRSEMNVSTLELGDSALYLCASSLTGSGTGNYNEQFFGPGTRLTVL.

The V call is TRBV6-1, the J call TRBJ2-7; the D gene is possibly TRBD1 (5 bases). The V gene lost 6 bases and the J gene lost 2 bases, with 8 bases spanning the gap. Germline V gives CDR1 MNHNS, CDR2 SASEGT. The CDR3 loop spans 12 amino acids. CDR3: CASRLDTYEQYF. The CDR3 bases are TGTGCCAGCAGGCTGGACACCTACGAGCAGTACTTC.

This clone was counted only a few times. The chain links TRBV30 to TRBJ1-5; 11 nucleotides agree with TRBD1. The length of the CDR3 is 15 residues. Germline V CDR1 and CDR2: GTSNPN, SVGIG (reference sequence). J gave up 5 bases and V 2 bases, and 5 bases lay outside the gene matches. Here the CDR3 DNA reads TGTGCCTGGAGTCCCGGGACAGGGGGACATCAGCCCCAGCATTTT. Translation gives CAWSPGTGGHQPQHF.

Comment on this clone: Other DNA sequences in the sample encode the same CDR3. This chain uses TRBV24-1 with TRBJ2-1; 7 bases agree with TRBD2. V shed 5 bases and J 8 bases; nucleotides not matched to a gene: 8. The CDR3 runs 14 residues. Germline V gene lookup returns CDR1 KGHDR and CDR2 SFDVKD. The CDR3 bases are TGTGCCACCAGTGCCGTAACTAGCGAGGATGAGCAGTTCTTC. It yields the protein CATSAVTSEDEQFF.

As concerns this clone: Other DNA sequences in the same sample also yield this CDR3. This sequence joins TRBV20-1 and TRBJ1-1; no definite D call. CDR3 length: 11 residues. Trimming cost V 6 bases and J 4 bases, with 9 bases left between them. CDR1 DFQATT and CDR2 SNEGSKA come from the germline V gene (reference sequence). The CDR3 region is CSALRGTEAFF. The DNA for the CDR3 is TGCAGTGCCCTCCGGGGCACTGAAGCTTTCTTT.

This clone was counted many times. The chain carries TRBV7-9 and TRBJ2-7, with TRBD2 as a possible D gene (5 bases). Germline V gives CDR1 SEHNR, CDR2 FQNEAQ (reference sequence). This CDR3 comprises 16 residues. V lost 5 bases, J lost 0 bases, and 17 bases lay in between. The chain's CDR3 is CASSPRDAVSSYEQYF. Here the CDR3 DNA reads TGTGCCAGCAGCCCCCGGGATGCGGTGAGCTCCTACGAGCAGTACTTC.

This clone was picked up a small number of times. V is TRBV5-6 and J is TRBJ1-6, with D tentatively TRBD1 (5 bases). The CDR3 is made up of 14 amino acids. CDR1 SGHDT and CDR2 YYEEEE come from the germline V gene. Trimming took off 4 bases at V and 10 bases at J, with 15 bases between the two ends. The CDR3, as DNA: TGTGCCAGCAGCCTGAGTGCAGGGCGGTCACCCCTCCACTTT. Residues: CASSLSAGRSPLHF.

V usage is TRBV3-1 (or the pseudogene TRBV3-2) and J usage is TRBJ2-1; the D is unclear. V dropped 0 bases and J dropped 12 bases, with 12 bases sitting between them. The CDR3 is 13 residues long. Germline-derived CDR1 and CDR2 are LGHDT and YNNKEL (reference sequence). The CDR3 region has the DNA TGTGCCAGCAGCCAAGATTCGGCGAGACTGCAGTTCTTC. Translated: CASSQDSARLQFF.

The chain carries TRBV11-3 and TRBJ2-7, with TRBD1 as a possible D gene (5 bases). Trimming removed 2 bases at V and 5 bases at J, with 13 bases between. CDR1 SGHNT and CDR2 YENEEA come from the germline V gene. The CDR3 is made up of 14 amino acids. CDR3 DNA sequence: TGTGCCAGCAGCTTAAGGGGCGGTAACAACGAGCAGTACTTC. Its protein product is CASSLRGGNNEQYF.

The chain links TRBV6-5 to TRBJ2-7, with D possibly being TRBD2 (5 bases). This CDR3 comprises 13 residues. Per germline, CDR1 MNHEY and CDR2 SVGAGI. Trimming cost V 0 bases and J 7 bases, with 10 bases left between them. CDR3 nucleotides: TGTGCCAGCAGTTACTCGCGCAGGAGGGAGCAGTACTTC. Protein: CASSYSRRREQYF.

This chain joins TRBV3-1 (or the pseudogene TRBV3-2) and TRBJ1-5, with TRBD1 matching over 11 bases. The CDR3 extends over 15 amino acids. With V trimmed by 4 bases and J by 6 bases, 5 bases remained unmatched. Germline V gives CDR1 LGHDT, CDR2 YNNKEL (reference sequence). The CDR3 here is CASSPPDRGRQPQHF. Written as DNA, the CDR3 is TGTGCCAGCAGCCCTCCGGACAGGGGGCGTCAGCCCCAGCATTTT.

This chain uses TRBV7-8 with TRBJ2-1, with 14 bases that match TRBD2. The CDR3 has 17 residues. Per germline, CDR1 SGHVS and CDR2 FQNEAQ. V was pared by 5 bases and J by 7 bases, with 10 bases of the junction left unmatched. The CDR3 bases are TGTGCCAGCAGCCGGGGGACCGGGACTAGCGGGAGTAATGAGCAGTTCTTC. Translated: CASSRGTGTSGSNEQFF.

The V and J genes are TRBV6-5 and TRBJ2-3; TRBD2 matches 9 bases. Germline assignment: CDR1 MNHEY and CDR2 SVGAGI. V was clipped by 8 bases and J by 5 bases; unmatched bases: 5. CDR3 length: 13 residues. CDR3 sequence: CASWDSGRDTQYF. CDR3 nucleotides: TGTGCCAGCTGGGATAGCGGGAGAGATACGCAGTATTTT.

This clone was observed a few times. The J gene is TRBJ1-6, the V gene TRBV30; a weak D match, TRBD1 (6 bases). The CDR3 loop spans 17 amino acids. Germline-derived CDR1 and CDR2 are GTSNPN and SVGIG (reference sequence). V was trimmed by 2 bases and J by 6 bases, leaving 20 bases between them. The CDR3 region is CAWSSPKGQTSNSPLHF. The CDR3 region has the DNA TGTGCCTGGAGTTCACCTAAAGGACAGACGAGTAATTCACCCCTCCACTTT.

The chain uses TRBV5-8 and TRBJ2-1; 7 nucleotides align to TRBD2. The germline gives CDR1 SGHTS, CDR2 YDEGEE. The J segment lost 6 bases and the V segment lost 7 bases, leaving 7 bases of the junction unmatched. The CDR3 spans 13 residues. Written as DNA, the CDR3 is TGTGCCAGCGGCCAGACTAGCTTCAATGAGCAGTTCTTC. It specifies CASGQTSFNEQFF.

CDR3 nucleotide sequence: TGTGCCAGCAGACAGACAGCCTTGAACACTGAAGCTTTCTTT. It encodes CASRQTALNTEAFF. The chain employs TRBV5-8 and TRBJ1-1, with TRBD1 as a possible D gene (5 bases). V was shortened by 5 bases and J by 0 bases, with 11 bases between the two germline ends. The CDR3 is 14 residues long. The germline V gene has CDR1 SGHTS and CDR2 YDEGEE.

J is TRBJ2-1 and V is TRBV9; 7 bases line up with TRBD2. J gave up 0 bases and V 3 bases, and 9 bases lay outside the gene matches. This CDR3 spans 17 amino acids. In germline, CDR1 is SGDLS, CDR2 YYNGEE. CDR3 nucleotides: TGTGCCAGCAGCGCCTTTACTAGCGCAAGCTCCTACAATGAGCAGTTCTTC. It encodes CASSAFTSASSYNEQFF.